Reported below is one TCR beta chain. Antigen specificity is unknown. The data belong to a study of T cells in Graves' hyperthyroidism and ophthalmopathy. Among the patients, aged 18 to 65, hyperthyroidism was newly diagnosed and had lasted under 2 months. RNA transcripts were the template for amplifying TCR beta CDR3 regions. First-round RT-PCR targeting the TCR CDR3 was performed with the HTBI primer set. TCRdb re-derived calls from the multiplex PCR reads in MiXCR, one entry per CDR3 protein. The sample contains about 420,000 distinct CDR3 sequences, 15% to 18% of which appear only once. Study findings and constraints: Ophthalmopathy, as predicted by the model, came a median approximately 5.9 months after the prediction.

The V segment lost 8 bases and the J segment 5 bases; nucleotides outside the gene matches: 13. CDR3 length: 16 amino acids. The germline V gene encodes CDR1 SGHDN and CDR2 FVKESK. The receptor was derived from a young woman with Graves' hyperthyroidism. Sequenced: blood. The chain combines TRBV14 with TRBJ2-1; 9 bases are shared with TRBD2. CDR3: CASYPWREGPHNEQFF. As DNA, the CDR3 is TGTGCCAGCTATCCTTGGCGGGAGGGTCCCCACAATGAGCAGTTCTTC.